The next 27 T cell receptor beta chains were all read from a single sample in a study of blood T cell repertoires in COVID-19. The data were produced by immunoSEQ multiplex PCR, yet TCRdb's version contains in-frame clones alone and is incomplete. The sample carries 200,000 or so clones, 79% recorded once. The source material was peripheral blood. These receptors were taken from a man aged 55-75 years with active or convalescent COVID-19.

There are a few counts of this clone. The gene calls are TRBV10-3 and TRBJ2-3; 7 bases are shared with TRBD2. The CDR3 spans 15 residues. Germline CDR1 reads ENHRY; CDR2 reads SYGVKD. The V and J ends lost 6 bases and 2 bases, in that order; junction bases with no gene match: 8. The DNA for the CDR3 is TGTGCCATCAGGAAGGGACTACGTCCCACAGATACGCAGTATTTT. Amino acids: CAIRKGLRPTDTQYF.

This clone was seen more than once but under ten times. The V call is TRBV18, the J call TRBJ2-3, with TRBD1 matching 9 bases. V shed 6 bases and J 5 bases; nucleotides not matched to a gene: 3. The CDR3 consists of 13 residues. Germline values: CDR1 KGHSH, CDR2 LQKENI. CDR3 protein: CASSDRGIDTQYF. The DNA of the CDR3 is TGTGCCAGCTCGGACAGGGGCATAGATACGCAGTATTTT.

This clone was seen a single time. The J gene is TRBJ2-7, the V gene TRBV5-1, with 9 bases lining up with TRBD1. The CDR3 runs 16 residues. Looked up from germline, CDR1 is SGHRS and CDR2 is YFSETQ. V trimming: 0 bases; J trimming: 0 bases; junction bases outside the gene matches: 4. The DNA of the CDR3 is TGCGCCAGCAGCTTGGCGGGACAGGGCCCCTCCTACGAGCAGTACTTC. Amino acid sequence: CASSLAGQGPSYEQYF.

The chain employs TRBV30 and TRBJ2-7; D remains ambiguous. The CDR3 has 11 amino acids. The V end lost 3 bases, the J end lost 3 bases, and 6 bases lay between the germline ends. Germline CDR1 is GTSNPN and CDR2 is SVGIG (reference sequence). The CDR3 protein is CAWSYHYEQYF. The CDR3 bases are TGTGCCTGGAGCTATCACTACGAGCAGTACTTC.

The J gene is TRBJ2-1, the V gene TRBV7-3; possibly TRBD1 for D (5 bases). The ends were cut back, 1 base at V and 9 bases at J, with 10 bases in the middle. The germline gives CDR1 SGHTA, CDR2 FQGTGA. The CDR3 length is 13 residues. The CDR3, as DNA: TGTGCCAGCAGCTTAAGGCAGGGTATTGAGCAGTTCTTC. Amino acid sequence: CASSLRQGIEQFF. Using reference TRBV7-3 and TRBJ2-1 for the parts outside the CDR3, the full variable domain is GAGVSQTPSNKVTEKGKYVELRCDPISGHTALYWYRQSLGQGPEFLIYFQGTGAADDSGLPNDRFFAVRPEGSVSTLKIQRTERGDSAVYLCASSLRQGIEQFFGPGTRLTVL.

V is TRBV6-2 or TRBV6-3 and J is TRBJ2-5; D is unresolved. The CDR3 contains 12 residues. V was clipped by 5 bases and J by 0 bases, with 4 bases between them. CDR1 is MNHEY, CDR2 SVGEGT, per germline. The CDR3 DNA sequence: TGTGCCAGCAGTCTGTACCAAGAGACCCAGTACTTC. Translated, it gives CASSLYQETQYF.

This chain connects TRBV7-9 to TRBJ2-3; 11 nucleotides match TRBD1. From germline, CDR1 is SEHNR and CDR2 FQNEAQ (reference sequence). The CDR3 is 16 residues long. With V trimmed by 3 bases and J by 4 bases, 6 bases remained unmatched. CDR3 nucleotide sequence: TGTGCCAGCAGCTTTCGGACAGGGGGCCACGCAGATACGCAGTATTTT. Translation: CASSFRTGGHADTQYF.

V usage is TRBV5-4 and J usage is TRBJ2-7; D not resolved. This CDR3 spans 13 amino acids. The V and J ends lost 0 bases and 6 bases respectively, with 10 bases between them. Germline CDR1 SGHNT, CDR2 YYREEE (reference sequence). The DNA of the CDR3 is TGTGCCAGCAGCTTGGGCGTCTTGAGCGAGCAGTACTTC. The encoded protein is CASSLGVLSEQYF.

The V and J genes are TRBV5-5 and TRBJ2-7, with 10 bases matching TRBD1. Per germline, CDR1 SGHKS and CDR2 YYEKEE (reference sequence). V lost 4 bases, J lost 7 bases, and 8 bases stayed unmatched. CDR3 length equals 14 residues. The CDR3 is CASSEGQGTGEQYF. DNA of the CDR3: TGTGCCAGCAGCGAGGGACAGGGGACGGGGGAGCAGTACTTC.

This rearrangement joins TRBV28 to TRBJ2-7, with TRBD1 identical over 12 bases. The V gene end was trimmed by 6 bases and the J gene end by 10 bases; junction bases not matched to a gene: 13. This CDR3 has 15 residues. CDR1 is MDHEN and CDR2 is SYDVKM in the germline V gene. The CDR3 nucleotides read TGTGCCAGCAGCTCCTACCGGGACAGGGGGCGCGTACAGTACTTC. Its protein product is CASSSYRDRGRVQYF.

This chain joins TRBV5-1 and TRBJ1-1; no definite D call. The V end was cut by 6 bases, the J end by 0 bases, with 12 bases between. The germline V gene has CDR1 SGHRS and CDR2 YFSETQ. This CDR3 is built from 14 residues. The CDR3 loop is CASTTDTMNTEAFF. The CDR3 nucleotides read TGCGCCAGCACAACAGACACCATGAACACTGAAGCTTTCTTT.

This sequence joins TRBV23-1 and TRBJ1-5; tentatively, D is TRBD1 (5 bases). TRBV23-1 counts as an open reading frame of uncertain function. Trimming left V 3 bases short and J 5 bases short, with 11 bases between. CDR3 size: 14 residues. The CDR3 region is CASSHRVGHQPQHF. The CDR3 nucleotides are TGCGCCAGCAGTCACAGGGTGGGCCATCAGCCCCAGCATTTT.

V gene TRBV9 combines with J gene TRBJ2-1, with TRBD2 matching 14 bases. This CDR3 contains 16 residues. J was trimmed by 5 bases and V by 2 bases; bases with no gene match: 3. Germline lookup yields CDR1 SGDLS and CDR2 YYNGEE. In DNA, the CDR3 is TGTGCCAGCAGCGTGGGGACTAGCGGGGGACACAATGAGCAGTTCTTC. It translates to CASSVGTSGGHNEQFF. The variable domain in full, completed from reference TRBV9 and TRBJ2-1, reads DSGVTQTPKHLITATGQRVTLRCSPRSGDLSVYWYQQSLDQGLQFLIQYYNGEERAKGNILERFSAQQFPDLHSELNLSSLELGDSALYFCASSVGTSGGHNEQFFGPGTRLTVL.

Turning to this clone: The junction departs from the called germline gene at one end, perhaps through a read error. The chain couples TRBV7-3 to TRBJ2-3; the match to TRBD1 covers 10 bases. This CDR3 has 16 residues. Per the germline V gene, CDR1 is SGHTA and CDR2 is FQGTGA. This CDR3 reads CASSITGQGPGDTQYF. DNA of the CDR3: TGTGCCAGCAGCATAACGGGACAGGGGCCAGGGGATACGCAGTATTTT.

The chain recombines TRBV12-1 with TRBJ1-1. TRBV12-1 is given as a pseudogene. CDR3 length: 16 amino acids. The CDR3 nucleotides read TGTGCCAGCAGCTTTGCCCCGTTGAGTTACGTAGTCCCAGCTTTCTTT. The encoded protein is CASSFAPLSYVVPAFF.

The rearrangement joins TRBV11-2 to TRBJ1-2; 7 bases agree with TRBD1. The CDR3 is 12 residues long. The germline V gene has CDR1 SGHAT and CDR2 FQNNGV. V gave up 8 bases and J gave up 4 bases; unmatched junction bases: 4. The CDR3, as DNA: TGTGCCAGCCCCGACAGGGCCTATGGCTACACCTTC. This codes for CASPDRAYGYTF.

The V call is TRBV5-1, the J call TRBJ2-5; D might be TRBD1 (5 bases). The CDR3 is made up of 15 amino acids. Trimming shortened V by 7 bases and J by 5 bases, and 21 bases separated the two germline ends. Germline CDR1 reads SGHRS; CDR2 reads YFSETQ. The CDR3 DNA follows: TGCGCCAGCTTTCTCGGGCAGGGCCTAGGGGAGACCCAGTACTTC. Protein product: CASFLGQGLGETQYF.

This CDR3 reads CASSIGTGEDGYGYTF. CDR3 sequence (DNA): TGTGCCAGTAGTATTGGGACAGGGGAGGATGGCTATGGCTACACCTTC. The genes are TRBV19 and TRBJ1-2, with 10 bases that match TRBD1. Germline V lookup: CDR1 LNHDA, CDR2 SQIVND (reference sequence). The length of the CDR3 is 16 residues. V shed 3 bases and J 4 bases; nucleotides not matched to a gene: 8.

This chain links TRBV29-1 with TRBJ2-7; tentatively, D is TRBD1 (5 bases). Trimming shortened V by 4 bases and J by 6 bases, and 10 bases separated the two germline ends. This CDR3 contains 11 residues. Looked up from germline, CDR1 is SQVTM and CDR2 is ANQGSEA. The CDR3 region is CSVGQKGEQYF. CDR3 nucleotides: TGCAGCGTTGGACAGAAAGGCGAGCAGTACTTC.

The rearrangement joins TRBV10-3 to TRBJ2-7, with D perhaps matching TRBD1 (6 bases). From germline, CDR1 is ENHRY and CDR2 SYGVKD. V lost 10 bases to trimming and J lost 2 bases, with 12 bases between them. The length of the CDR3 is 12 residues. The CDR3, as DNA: TGTGCCACCGGGGACATTGCCTACGAGCAGTACTTC. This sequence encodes CATGDIAYEQYF.

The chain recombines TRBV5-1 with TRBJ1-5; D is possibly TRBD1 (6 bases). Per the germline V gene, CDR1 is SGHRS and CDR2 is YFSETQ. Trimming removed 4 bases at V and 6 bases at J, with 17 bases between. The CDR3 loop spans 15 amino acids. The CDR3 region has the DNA TGCGCCAGCAGCCCCGGAGGGGGAGGGACTCAGCCCCAGCATTTT. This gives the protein CASSPGGGGTQPQHF.

The CDR3 region is CASTLGGGGYTF. In DNA, the CDR3 is TGTGCCAGCACCTTGGGAGGGGGAGGCTACACCTTC. The V and J genes are TRBV12-3 or TRBV12-4 and TRBJ1-2, with D possibly matching TRBD1 (6 bases). Trimming stripped 7 bases from V and 8 bases from J, with 14 bases between. The CDR3 is made up of 12 amino acids.

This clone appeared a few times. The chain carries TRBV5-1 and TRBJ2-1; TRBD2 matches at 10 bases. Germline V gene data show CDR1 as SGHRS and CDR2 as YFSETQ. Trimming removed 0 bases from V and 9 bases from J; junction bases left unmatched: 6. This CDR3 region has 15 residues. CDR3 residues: CASSLGASGRGEQFF. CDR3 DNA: TGCGCCAGCAGCTTGGGGGCTAGCGGGAGAGGTGAGCAGTTCTTC.

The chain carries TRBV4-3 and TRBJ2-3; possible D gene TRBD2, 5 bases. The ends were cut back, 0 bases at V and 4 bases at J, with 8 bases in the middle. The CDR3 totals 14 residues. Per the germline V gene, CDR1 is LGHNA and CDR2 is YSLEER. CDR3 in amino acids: CASSQDQEADTQYF. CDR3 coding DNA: TGCGCCAGCAGCCAAGATCAGGAGGCAGATACGCAGTATTTT.

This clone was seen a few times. The CDR3 nucleotides are TGTGCCAGCAGTTTCCTGGCCTCCATATATGGCTACACCTTC. It encodes CASSFLASIYGYTF. The chain combines TRBV28 with TRBJ1-2; no clear D. V shed 3 bases and J shed 5 bases, with 13 bases lying between them. The CDR3 loop spans 14 amino acids. Germline V CDR1 and CDR2: MDHEN, SYDVKM.

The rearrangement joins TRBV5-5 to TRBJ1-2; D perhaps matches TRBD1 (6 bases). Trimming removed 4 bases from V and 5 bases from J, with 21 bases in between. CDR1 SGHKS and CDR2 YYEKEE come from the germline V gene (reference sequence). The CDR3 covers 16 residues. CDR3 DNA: TGTGCCAGCAGCCGGGGAGGGGGAGGATTAGGATATGGCTACACCTTC. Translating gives CASSRGGGGLGYGYTF.

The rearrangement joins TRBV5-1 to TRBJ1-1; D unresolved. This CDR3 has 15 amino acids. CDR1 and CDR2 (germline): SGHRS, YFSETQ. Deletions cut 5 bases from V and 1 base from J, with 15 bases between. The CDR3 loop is CASSSKAGENTEAFF. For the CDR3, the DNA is TGCGCCAGCAGTTCCAAGGCCGGGGAGAACACTGAAGCTTTCTTT.